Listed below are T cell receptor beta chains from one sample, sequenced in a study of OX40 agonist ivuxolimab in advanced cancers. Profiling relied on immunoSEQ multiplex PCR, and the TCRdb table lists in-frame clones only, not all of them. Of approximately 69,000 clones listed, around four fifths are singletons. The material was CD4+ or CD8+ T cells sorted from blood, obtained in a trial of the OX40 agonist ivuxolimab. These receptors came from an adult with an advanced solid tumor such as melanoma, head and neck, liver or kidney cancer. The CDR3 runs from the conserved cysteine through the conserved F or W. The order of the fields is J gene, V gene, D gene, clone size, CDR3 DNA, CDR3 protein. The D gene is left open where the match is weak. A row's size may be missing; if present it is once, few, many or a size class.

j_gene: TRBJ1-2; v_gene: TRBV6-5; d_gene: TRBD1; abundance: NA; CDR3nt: TGTGCCAGCAGAGATACAGGGGGCAGGTATGGCTACACCTTC; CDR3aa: CASRDTGGRYGYTF
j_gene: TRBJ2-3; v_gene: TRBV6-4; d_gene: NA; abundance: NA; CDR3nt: TGTGCCAGCAGTGACTCCGCGGGGTTTACAGATACGCAGTATTTT; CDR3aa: CASSDSAGFTDTQYF
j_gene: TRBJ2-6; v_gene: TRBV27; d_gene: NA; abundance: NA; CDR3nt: TGTGCCAGTATGGACCTCTCTGGGGCCAACGTCCTGACTTTC; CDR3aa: CASMDLSGANVLTF
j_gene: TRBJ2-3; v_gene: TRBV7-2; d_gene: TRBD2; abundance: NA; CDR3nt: TGTGCCAGCAGCTTAATGGCTAGCGGTAGCACAGATACGCAGTATTTT; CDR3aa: CASSLMASGSTDTQYF
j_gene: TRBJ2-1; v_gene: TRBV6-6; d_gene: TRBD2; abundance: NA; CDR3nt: TGTGCCAGCAGGAGAAGCGGGGGGGCCGATCCTGAGCAGTTCTTC; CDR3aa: CASRRSGGADPEQFF
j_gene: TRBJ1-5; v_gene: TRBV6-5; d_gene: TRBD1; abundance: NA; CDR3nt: TGTGCCAGCAAAGGACAGGCTCATCAGCCCCAGCATTTT; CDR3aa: CASKGQAHQPQHF
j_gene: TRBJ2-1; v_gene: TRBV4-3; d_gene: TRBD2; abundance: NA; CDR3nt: TGCGCCAGCAGCCCAGACGTAGCGGGAGGGCTTTACAATGAGCAGTTCTTC; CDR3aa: CASSPDVAGGLYNEQFF
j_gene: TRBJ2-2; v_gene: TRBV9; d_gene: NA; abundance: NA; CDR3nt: TGTGCCAGCAGCGTAGGGGGGCGCGACACCGGGGAGCTGTTTTTT; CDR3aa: CASSVGGRDTGELFF
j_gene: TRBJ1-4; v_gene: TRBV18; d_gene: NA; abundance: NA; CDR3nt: TGTGCCAGCTTACCGGGACTGAACCCAACTAATGAAAAACTGTTTTTT; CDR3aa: CASLPGLNPTNEKLFF
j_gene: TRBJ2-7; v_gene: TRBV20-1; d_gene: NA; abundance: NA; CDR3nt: TGCAGTGCTAGAGACGGACGGGAGCAGTACTTC; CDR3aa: CSARDGREQYF
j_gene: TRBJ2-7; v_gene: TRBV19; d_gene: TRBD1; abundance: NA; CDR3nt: TGTGCCAGTAGTAATGGGGACAGGAGATACGAGCAGTACTTC; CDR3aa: CASSNGDRRYEQYF
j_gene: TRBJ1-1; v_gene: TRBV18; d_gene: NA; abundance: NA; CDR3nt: TGTGCCAGCTCACCACAGGGGAGCCGGATGAACACTGAAGCTTTCTTT; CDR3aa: CASSPQGSRMNTEAFF
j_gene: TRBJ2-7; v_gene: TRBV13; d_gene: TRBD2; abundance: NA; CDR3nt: TGTGCCAGCAGCTACTCATTGCTGCTAGCGGGAGGGCCTGATCAAGAGCAGTACTTC; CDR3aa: CASSYSLLLAGGPDQEQYF
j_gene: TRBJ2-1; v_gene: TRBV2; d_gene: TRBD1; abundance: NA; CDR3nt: TGTGCCAGCTCCCCCCCTACGGGTTCAGGGGGAAATGAGCAGTTCTTC; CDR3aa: CASSPPTGSGGNEQFF
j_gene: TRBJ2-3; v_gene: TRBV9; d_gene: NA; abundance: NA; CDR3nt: TGTGCCAGCAGCGCCTTTGGCCGGAGCACAGATACGCAGTATTTT; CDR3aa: CASSAFGRSTDTQYF
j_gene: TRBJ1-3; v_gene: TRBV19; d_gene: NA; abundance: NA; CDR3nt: TGTGCCAGTAAAGGTTTTCTGGGAAACACCATATATTTT; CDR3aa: CASKGFLGNTIYF
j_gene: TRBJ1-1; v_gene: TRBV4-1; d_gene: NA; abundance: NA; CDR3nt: TGCGCCAGCAGCCAAGAGGTGGGGCGGACAGTGAACACTGAAGCTTTCTTT; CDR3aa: CASSQEVGRTVNTEAFF
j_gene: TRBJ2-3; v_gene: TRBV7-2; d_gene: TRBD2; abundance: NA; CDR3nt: TGTGCCAGCACACTAGCGGGAGGGCCCGGGACAGATACGCAGTATTTT; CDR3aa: CASTLAGGPGTDTQYF
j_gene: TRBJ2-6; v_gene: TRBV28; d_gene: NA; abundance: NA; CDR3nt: TGTGCCAGCAGTCTGACAGGTGCCAACGTCCTGACTTTC; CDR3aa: CASSLTGANVLTF
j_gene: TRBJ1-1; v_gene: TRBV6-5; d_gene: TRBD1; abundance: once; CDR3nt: TGTGCCAGCAGTTACAAAACGGGACAGTTGTATACTGAAGCTTTCTTT; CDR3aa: CASSYKTGQLYTEAFF
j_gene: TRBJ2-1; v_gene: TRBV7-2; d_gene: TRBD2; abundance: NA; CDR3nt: TGTGCCAGCAGTCAAACGGGCGGGGGGCCCTACAATGAGCAGTTCTTC; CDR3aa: CASSQTGGGPYNEQFF
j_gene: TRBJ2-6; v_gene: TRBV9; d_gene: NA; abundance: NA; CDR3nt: TGTGCCAGCAGCGTAGGGGCAGGGACTGGGGCCAACGTCCTGACTTTC; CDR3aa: CASSVGAGTGANVLTF
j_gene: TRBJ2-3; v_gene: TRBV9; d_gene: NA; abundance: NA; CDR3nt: TGTGCCAGCAGCGTTCGAGGGAAGGATACGCAGTATTTT; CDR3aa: CASSVRGKDTQYF
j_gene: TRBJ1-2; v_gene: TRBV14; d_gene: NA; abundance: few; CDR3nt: TGTGCCAGCAGCCAAGCATCAGGGGACTATGGCTACACCTTC; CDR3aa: CASSQASGDYGYTF
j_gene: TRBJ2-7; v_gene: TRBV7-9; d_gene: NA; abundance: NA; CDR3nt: TGTGCCAGCAGTACAGGAACCTCCTACGAGCAGTACTTC; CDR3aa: CASSTGTSYEQYF
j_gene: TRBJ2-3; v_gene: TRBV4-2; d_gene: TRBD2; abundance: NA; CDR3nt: TGTGCCAGCAGCCAAGAGGCTAGCGGGCCTACAGATACGCAGTATTTT; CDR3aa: CASSQEASGPTDTQYF
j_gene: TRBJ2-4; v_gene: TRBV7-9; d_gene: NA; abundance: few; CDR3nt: TGTGCCAGCAGCGCGCCGGGACCCCAGTACTTC; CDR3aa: CASSAPGPQYF
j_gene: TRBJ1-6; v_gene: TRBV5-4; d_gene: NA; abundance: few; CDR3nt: TGTGCCAGCAGCTTTGGGGATACACCCCTCCACTTT; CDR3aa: CASSFGDTPLHF
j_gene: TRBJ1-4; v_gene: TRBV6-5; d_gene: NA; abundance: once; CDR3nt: TGTGCCAGCAGTTACGGAAAGACAGGAACTAATGAAAAACTGTTTTTT; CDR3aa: CASSYGKTGTNEKLFF
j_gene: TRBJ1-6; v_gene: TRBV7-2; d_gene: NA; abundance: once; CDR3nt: TGTGCCAGCAGCTTAGGTAGAAATTCACCCCTCCACTTT; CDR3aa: CASSLGRNSPLHF
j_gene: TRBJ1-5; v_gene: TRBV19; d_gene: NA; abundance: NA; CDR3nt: TGTGCCAGTAGTATCCCCCGAGCGGTGCGTCAGCCCCAGCATTTT; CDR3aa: CASSIPRAVRQPQHF
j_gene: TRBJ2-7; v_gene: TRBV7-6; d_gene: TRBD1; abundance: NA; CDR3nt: TGTGCCAGCAGCAAAGAAGGGGCGGCAGGGGGTTTATACGAGCAGTACTTC; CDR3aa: CASSKEGAAGGLYEQYF
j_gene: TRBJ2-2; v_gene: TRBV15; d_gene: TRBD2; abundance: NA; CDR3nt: TGTGCCACCAGCAGAGATCGCCTAGCGGGGGGATACACCGGGGAGCTGTTTTTT; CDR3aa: CATSRDRLAGGYTGELFF
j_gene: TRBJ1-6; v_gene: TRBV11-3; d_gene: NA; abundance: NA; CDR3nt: TGTGCCAGCAGCTTACCCCCCGACCGGCCGAGCTCCTATAATTCACCCCTCCACTTT; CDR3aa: CASSLPPDRPSSYNSPLHF
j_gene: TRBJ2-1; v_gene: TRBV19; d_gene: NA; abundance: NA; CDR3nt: TGTGCCAGTAGTATCGGGCCAAAGTCCAATGAGCAGTTCTTC; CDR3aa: CASSIGPKSNEQFF
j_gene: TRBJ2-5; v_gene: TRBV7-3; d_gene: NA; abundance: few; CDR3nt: TGTGCCAGCAGCTTAGGGCCGACAAACCAAGAGACCCAGTACTTC; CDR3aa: CASSLGPTNQETQYF
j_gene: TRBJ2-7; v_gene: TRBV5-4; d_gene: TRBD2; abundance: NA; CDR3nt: TGTGCCAGCAGCTCCCCTAGCGGGAGTAGGTACGAGCAGTACTTC; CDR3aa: CASSSPSGSRYEQYF
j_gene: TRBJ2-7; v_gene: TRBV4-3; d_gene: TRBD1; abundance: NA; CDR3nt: TGCGCCAGCGCTAAACAGGGGCGAGGGGACGAGCAGTACTTC; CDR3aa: CASAKQGRGDEQYF
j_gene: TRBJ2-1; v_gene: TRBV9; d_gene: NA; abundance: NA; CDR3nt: TGTGCCAGCAGCCCCCCCTTGGATGAGCAGTTCTTC; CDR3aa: CASSPPLDEQFF
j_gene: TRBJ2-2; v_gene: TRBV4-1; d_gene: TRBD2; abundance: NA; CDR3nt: TGCGCCAGCAGCCGCGGGACTACCAACACCGGGGAGCTGTTTTTT; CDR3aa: CASSRGTTNTGELFF
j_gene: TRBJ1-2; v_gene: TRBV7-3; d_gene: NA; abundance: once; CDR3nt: TGTGCCAGCAGCTTGACGGGGGCGCAAGGAGTTGGCTACACCTTC; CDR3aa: CASSLTGAQGVGYTF
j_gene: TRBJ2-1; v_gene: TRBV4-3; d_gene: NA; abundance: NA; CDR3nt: TGCGCCAGCAGCCAAGAACGGCAGGGTTACGACAATGAGCAGTTCTTC; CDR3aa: CASSQERQGYDNEQFF
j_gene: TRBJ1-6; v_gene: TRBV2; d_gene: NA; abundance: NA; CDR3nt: TGTGCCAGCAGTGAAATAGAGATTCGGCAAGGCCAGTCACCCCTCCACTTT; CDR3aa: CASSEIEIRQGQSPLHF
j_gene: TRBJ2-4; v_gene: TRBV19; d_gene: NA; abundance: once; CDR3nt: TGTGCCAGTAGTATGATCTTAGTAGGCAAAAACATTCAGTACTTC; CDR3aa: CASSMILVGKNIQYF
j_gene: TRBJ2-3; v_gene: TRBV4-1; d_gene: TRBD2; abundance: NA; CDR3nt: TGCGCCAGCAGCCAAGGACTGAGCGGGAGGGCTTATACGCAGTATTTT; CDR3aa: CASSQGLSGRAYTQYF
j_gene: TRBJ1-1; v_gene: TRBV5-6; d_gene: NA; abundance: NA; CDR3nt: TGTGCCAGCAGCTTCGCGTCCAGGATTAACACTGAAGCTTTCTTT; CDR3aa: CASSFASRINTEAFF
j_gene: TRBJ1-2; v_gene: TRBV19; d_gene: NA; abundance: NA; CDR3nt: TGTGCCAGTAGTACCGCTGACAGTGGCTATGGCTACACCTTC; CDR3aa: CASSTADSGYGYTF
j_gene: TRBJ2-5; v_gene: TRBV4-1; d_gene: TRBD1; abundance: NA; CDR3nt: TGCGCCAGCAGCCAAGAAAATCACAGGGGGCTAGGGACCCAGTACTTC; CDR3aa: CASSQENHRGLGTQYF
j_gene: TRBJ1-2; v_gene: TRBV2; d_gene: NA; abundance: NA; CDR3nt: TGTGCCAGCAGTGATTTTGGGGGAAGACCTTCTAACTATGGCTACACCTTC; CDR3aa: CASSDFGGRPSNYGYTF
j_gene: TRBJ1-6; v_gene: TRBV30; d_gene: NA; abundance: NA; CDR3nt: TGTGCCTGGAGTTTCGGCGGCAATAATTCACCCCTCCACTTT; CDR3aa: CAWSFGGNNSPLHF
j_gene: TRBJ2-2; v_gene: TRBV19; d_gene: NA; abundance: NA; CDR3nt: TGTGCCAGTAGTATTATCGGGGTGGGGGCCGGGGAGCTGTTTTTT; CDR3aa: CASSIIGVGAGELFF
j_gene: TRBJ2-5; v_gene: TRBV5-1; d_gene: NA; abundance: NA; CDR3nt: TGCGCCAGCAGCTTGGTTGGGGCACCTCAAGAGACCCAGTACTTC; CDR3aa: CASSLVGAPQETQYF
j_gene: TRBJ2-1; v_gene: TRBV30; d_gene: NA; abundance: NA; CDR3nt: TGTGCCTGGAGTGTACTAACAGGGCACAACAATGAGCAGTTCTTC; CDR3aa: CAWSVLTGHNNEQFF
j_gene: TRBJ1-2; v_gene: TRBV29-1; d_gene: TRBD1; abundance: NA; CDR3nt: TGCAGCGTAAGACAGGGAGGCTACACCTTC; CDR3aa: CSVRQGGYTF
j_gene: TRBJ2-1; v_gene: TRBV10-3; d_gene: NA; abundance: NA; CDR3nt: TGTGCCATCAGTGAGGCGGGACGACACAATGAGCAGTTCTTC; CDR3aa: CAISEAGRHNEQFF